The T cell receptor (beta chain) described here comes from a study of T cell repertoires in cytomegalovirus infection. Germline values: CDR1 LNHDA, CDR2 SQIVND (reference sequence). The CDR3 consists of 16 residues. The J segment lost 6 bases and the V segment lost 3 bases, leaving 11 bases of the junction unmatched. A single record per CDR3 protein comes from TCRdb applying MiXCR to the reads. Of approximately 110,000 distinct CDR3 sequences listed, more than 25% were seen once; the top ten hold roughly 50%. Worth noting for this clonotype: What it recognizes is unknown.

The chain recombines TRBV19 with TRBJ2-1; the match to TRBD1 covers 7 bases. The sample here was CD8+ T cells from cultured PBMCs, taken from culture after CMV antigen stimulation. This clonotype originated in a human donor in good health (CMV status not recorded). Some clones in this sample may be carry-over from other donors' samples. The CDR3 region has the DNA TGTGCCAGTAGTATGAAGGGGGCCGCCCCGTCCAATGAGCAGTTCTTC. Protein product: CASSMKGAAPSNEQFF.